This is a list of T cell receptor beta chains from one sample in a study of T cell changes during pregnancy in multiple sclerosis. Data came from immunoSEQ multiplex PCR; TCRdb stores just in-frame clones and leaves some out. The table lists 71,000 or so clones, roughly 92% of them singletons. The source was peripheral blood, collected in the third trimester of pregnancy. All receptors derive from a female donor with multiple sclerosis, enrolled in a pregnancy study. CDR3s include the opening cysteine and the closing phenylalanine or tryptophan. D genes are given only for firm matches. Part of the rows lack a size; the others show once, few, many or a class for expanded clones.

v_gene	j_gene	d_gene	abundance	CDR3aa	CDR3nt
TRBV9	TRBJ2-1	TRBD2	NA	CASSVLAGGNEQFF	TGTGCCAGCAGCGTGCTAGCGGGAGGCAATGAGCAGTTCTTC
TRBV6-5	TRBJ2-1	TRBD2	NA	CASRSRERGNEQFF	TGTGCCAGCAGGTCGCGGGAGCGAGGCAATGAGCAGTTCTTC
TRBV21-1	TRBJ2-3	NA	NA	CAYAVGALVEEDTQYF	TGTGCCTATGCCGTAGGTGCCCTAGTGGAGGAAGATACGCAGTATTTT
TRBV28	TRBJ1-1	TRBD1	NA	CASRPIRVGGGTEAFF	TGTGCCAGCAGACCAATTCGGGTAGGGGGCGGGACTGAAGCTTTCTTT
TRBV29-1	TRBJ1-1	NA	NA	CSVEMVQGTEAFF	TGCAGCGTTGAGATGGTTCAGGGCACTGAAGCTTTCTTT
TRBV5-6	TRBJ1-1	TRBD1	few	CASSEQGSEEAFF	TGTGCCAGCAGCGAACAGGGGTCGGAAGAAGCTTTCTTT
TRBV11-3	TRBJ1-2	NA	NA	CASSYRTDNYGYTF	TGTGCCAGCAGCTATAGGACAGATAACTATGGCTACACCTTC
TRBV11-2	TRBJ2-7	TRBD1	few	CASRLRDRADEQYF	TGTGCCAGCAGGCTAAGGGACAGGGCCGACGAGCAGTACTTC
TRBV11-3	TRBJ2-3	NA	NA	CASSLDRGSVDTQYF	TGTGCCAGCAGCTTAGATAGGGGGAGTGTGGATACGCAGTATTTT
TRBV25-1	TRBJ1-3	NA	NA	CASSEGGRRQGGNTIYF	TGTGCCAGCAGTGAAGGTGGGCGGCGGCAGGGCGGAAACACCATATATTTT
TRBV30	TRBJ1-1	NA	NA	CAWGRSNLEAFF	TGTGCCTGGGGGAGGTCCAACTTAGAAGCTTTCTTT
TRBV7-8	TRBJ2-7	NA	NA	CASSLRPQGTWREQYF	TGTGCCAGCAGCTTACGGCCCCAGGGAACTTGGCGGGAGCAGTACTTC
TRBV5-1	TRBJ2-3	NA	once	CASSYQGDTQYF	TGCGCCAGCAGCTACCAGGGGGATACGCAGTATTTT
TRBV5-3	TRBJ2-1	TRBD1	NA	CARSPLIPTGGDEQFF	TGTGCCAGAAGCCCACTAATACCGACAGGGGGTGATGAGCAGTTCTTC
TRBV28	TRBJ1-5	TRBD1	once	CASSSGTGTGFGQPQHF	TGTGCCAGCAGTTCTGGGACAGGGACGGGCTTTGGCCAGCCCCAGCATTTT
TRBV18	TRBJ2-1	TRBD1	NA	CASSVGQSSYNEQFF	TGTGCCAGCTCTGTGGGACAGAGCTCCTACAATGAGCAGTTCTTC
TRBV5-1	TRBJ2-3	NA	NA	CASSLGLGGTDTQYF	TGCGCCAGCAGCTTGGGTCTAGGTGGCACAGATACGCAGTATTTT
TRBV4-1	TRBJ2-3	TRBD1	NA	CASSQEGGRGRSDTQYF	TGCGCCAGCAGCCAAGAAGGGGGCAGGGGACGGTCAGATACGCAGTATTTT
TRBV5-4	TRBJ2-7	TRBD1	NA	CASSRTGGFPYEQYF	TGTGCCAGCAGCCGGACAGGGGGCTTCCCCTACGAGCAGTACTTC
TRBV4-1	TRBJ2-1	NA	NA	CASSQEPQAGVDNEQFF	TGCGCCAGCAGCCAGGAACCCCAGGCAGGGGTCGACAATGAGCAGTTCTTC
TRBV11-2	TRBJ2-1	TRBD1	once	CASSFAAGGASSEQFF	TGTGCCAGCAGCTTCGCGGCAGGGGGCGCGTCGAGTGAGCAGTTCTTC
TRBV6-4	TRBJ1-2	NA	NA	CASSDSGQSYGYTF	TGTGCCAGCAGTGACTCGGGGCAGTCCTATGGCTACACCTTC
TRBV5-1	TRBJ2-3	NA	NA	CASSLAIGVSADTQYF	TGCGCCAGCAGCTTGGCCATAGGGGTTTCGGCAGATACGCAGTATTTT